This T cell receptor (beta chain) is drawn from a study of T cell responses to AZD1222 COVID-19 vaccine. Whole-study results and caveats: Vaccine-related CD4 TCRs covered spike, predominating at 160-218 and 743-854. Clonal diversity may have been underestimated, and the donors were mostly white British, with more females than males. Rises in breadth and depth of Spike-specific TCRs came after two AZD1222 doses.

About this clone itself: Its antigen is unidentified.

Profiled with immunoSEQ multiplex PCR; TCRdb holds only in-frame clones, not every one. Counted here are 160,000 or so clones, 94% occurring once; the ten biggest clones make up approximately 4.8%. The source of this sequence is an adult who received the AZD1222 COVID-19 vaccine. Specimen: peripheral blood, collected 28 days after the second AZD1222 dose.

CDR3 amino acids: CASSLAAVAGGPGTGELFF. In DNA form, the CDR3 reads TGCGCCAGCAGCTTGGCCGCAGTAGCGGGAGGGCCGGGAACCGGGGAGCTGTTTTTT. The chain uses TRBV5-1 and TRBJ2-2, with 11 bases lining up with TRBD2. V was pared by 0 bases and J by 5 bases, with 12 bases of the junction left unmatched. CDR1 and CDR2 from the germline V gene are SGHRS and YFSETQ. This CDR3 has 19 residues.